This TCR beta chain is drawn from a study of cytomegalovirus exposure and HLA in healthy donors. PCR involved 60 Vbeta and 13 Jbeta primers. Produced via immunoSEQ multiplex PCR; TCRdb's table is partial and in-frame only. The profile covers 76,000 or so clones, with around 72% appearing a single time and about 16% taken by the ten largest. The TCR sequence derives from a woman aged 40 to 50 in good health and CMV-seropositive. Sequenced input: PBMCs.

DNA of the CDR3: TGTGCCAGCAGCATCGACCCGGGACAACTCTCCACTGAAGCTTTCTTT. It translates to CASSIDPGQLSTEAFF. The chain has TRBV5-6 and TRBJ1-1; D perhaps matches TRBD1 (6 bases). V dropped 4 bases and J dropped 4 bases, with 20 bases sitting between them. Germline CDR1 SGHDT, CDR2 YYEEEE. This CDR3 spans 16 amino acids.